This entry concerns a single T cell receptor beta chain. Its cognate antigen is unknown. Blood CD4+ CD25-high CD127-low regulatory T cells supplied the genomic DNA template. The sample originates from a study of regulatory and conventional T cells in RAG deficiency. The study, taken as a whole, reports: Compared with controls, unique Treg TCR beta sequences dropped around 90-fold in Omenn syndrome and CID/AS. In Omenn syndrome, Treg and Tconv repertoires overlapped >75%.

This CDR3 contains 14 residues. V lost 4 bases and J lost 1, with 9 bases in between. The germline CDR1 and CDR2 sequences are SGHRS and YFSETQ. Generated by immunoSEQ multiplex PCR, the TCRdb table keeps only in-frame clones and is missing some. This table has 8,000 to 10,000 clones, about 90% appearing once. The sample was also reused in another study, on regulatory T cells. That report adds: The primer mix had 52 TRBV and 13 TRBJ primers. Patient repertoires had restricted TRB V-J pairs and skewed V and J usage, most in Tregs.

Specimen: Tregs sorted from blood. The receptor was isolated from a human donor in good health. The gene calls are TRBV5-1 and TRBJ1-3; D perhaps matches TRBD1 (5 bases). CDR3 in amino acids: CASSLGVSGNTIYF. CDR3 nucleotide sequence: TGCGCCAGCAGCCTGGGGGTGTCTGGAAACACCATATATTTT. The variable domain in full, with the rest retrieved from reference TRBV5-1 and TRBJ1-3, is KAGVTQTPRYLIKTRGQQVTLSCSPISGHRSVSWYQQTPGQGLQFLFEYFSETQRNKGNFPGRFSGRQFSNSRSEMNVSTLELGDSALYLCASSLGVSGNTIYFGEGSWLTVV.